This TCR beta chain was retrieved from a study of CD8+CD57+ T cells in acquired aplastic anemia. Study as a whole: The DNA of sorted CD4+ and CD8+ cells averaged around 3 ug. Healthy-donor CD4+ cells averaged roughly 10.8 million reads.

Study outcomes and limitations: The study identified under 30 CD8+ CDR3 sequences shared by patients and controls. Any difference that existed in CD8+ Simpson's diversity between patients and controls was not significant.

At least ten counts were recorded for this clonotype. Antigen unknown. Genomic DNA provided the template from which TCR beta VDJ and CDR3 profiles were obtained. TCRdb re-derived calls from the reads in MiXCR, one entry per CDR3 protein. The sample holds roughly 420,000 distinct CDR3 sequences, roughly 68% seen once. The CDR3 runs to 15 residues. J was trimmed by 10 bases and V by 3 bases; bases with no gene match: 10. Germline V lookup: CDR1 LNHDA, CDR2 SQIVND (reference sequence). The sequence derives from a human donor in good health, serving as a control. The gene calls are TRBV19 and TRBJ2-1; TRBD1 matches 9 bases. The sample was sorted CD4+, CD8+, or CD8+CD57+ T cells (not recorded which) from PBMCs. The CDR3 DNA follows: TGTGCCAGTAGTATCCCGGGACAGGGCCCTACGGAGCAGTTCTTC. Translation gives CASSIPGQGPTEQFF. The full variable domain, with the rest looked up from reference TRBV19 and TRBJ2-1, is DGGITQSPKYLFRKEGQNVTLSCEQNLNHDAMYWYRQDPGQGLRLIYYSQIVNDFQKGDIAEGYSVSREKKESFPLTVTSAQKNPTAFYLCASSIPGQGPTEQFFGPGTRLTVL.